This TCR beta chain was observed in a study of blood T cell repertoires in COVID-19. Study background: Samples came from the United States, Italy and Spain, spanning acute and convalescent COVID-19. T cells, B-cell-depleted T cells, or PBMCs provided the cDNA or gDNA that served as material.

V was trimmed by 1 base and J by 2 bases, leaving 16 bases between them. CDR1 and CDR2 (germline): SNHLY, FYNNEI. The CDR3 loop spans 17 amino acids. In the authors' methods: Estimated nucleated cell counts came from reference gene primer amplification. Clones were read by immunoSEQ multiplex PCR, and TCRdb kept only the in-frame ones, dropping some. V, J and clone size were drawn from that table, and D and trimming were deduced from the DNA. Here the sample spans approximately 94,000 clones, 85% being singletons. Input material: peripheral blood. The sequence came from a man between 50 and 59 years old with active or convalescent COVID-19. The chain joins TRBV2 to TRBJ2-3; D perhaps matches TRBD2 (6 bases). In nucleotides, the CDR3 is TGTGCCAGCAGTGAAGATACTCCCGGGACTTTCACAGATACGCAGTATTTT. Amino acids: CASSEDTPGTFTDTQYF.